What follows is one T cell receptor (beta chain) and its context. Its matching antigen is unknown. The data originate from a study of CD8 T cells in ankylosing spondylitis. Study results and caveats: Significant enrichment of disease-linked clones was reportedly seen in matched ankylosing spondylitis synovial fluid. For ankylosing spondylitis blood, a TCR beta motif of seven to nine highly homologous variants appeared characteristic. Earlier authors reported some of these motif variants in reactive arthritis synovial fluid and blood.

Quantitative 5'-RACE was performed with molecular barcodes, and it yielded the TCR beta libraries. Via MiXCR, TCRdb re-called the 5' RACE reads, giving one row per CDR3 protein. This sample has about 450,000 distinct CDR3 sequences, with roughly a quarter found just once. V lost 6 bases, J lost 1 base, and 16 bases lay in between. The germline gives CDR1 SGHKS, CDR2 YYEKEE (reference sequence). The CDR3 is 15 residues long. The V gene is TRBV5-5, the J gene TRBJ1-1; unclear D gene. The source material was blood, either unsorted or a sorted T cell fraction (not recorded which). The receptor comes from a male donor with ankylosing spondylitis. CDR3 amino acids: CASTFWEPRNTEAFF. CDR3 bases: TGTGCCAGCACCTTTTGGGAGCCGAGGAACACTGAAGCTTTCTTT.